This TCR beta chain was recovered during a study of shared clonotypes between healthy human individuals (dated by TCRdb to 2018 to 2021). About the full investigation: Three men and two women, aged 18 to 49 years, made up the cohort. The study deeply sequenced blood TCR repertoires of about 5 healthy adults to estimate repertoire size and the extent of clonotype sharing between individuals. To increase sequencing depth and limit assay-specific biases, different laboratories used diverse techniques to prepare libraries and sequence TCR repertoires. For each donor, three plates each were used for CD4 naive and CD4 memory, two plates were used for CD8 naive, and one plate was used for CD8 memory. Each donor's leukapheresis produced roughly between roughly 0.85 and 9 billion PBMCs.

Via the germline V gene, CDR1 is SQVTM and CDR2 ANQGSEA. The CDR3 measures 12 amino acids from cysteine to phenylalanine. Just the 36-base CDR3 DNA is kept, in frame starting at base 1. At the junction V is shortened by 7 bases and J by 0 bases, with 7 bases in between. The donors were healthy, HIV-negative adults who had no recently reported acute infections or vaccinations. Only Caucasian adults living in Nashville, Tennessee, USA were represented among the donors. CD4+ T cells were enriched through magnetic negative selection, after which naive cells were positively selected on CD45RA and the remaining negative fraction served as the memory subset. After blood collection by leukapheresis, PBMCs were isolated using Ficoll-Histopaque density gradient centrifugation and then cryopreserved in the vapor phase of liquid nitrogen. Analytical flow cytometry was used to check the purity and quantity of each magnetically sorted T cell population. From each sorted fraction, genomic DNA was isolated and quantified by UV absorbance on a Nanodrop 2000c.

Beyond this particular receptor, the publication reports: Higher generation probabilities were observed for clonotypes shared by all four sorted-subset donors than for non-shared clonotypes. Larger estimated clonotype richness was generally found for naive subsets than for memory subsets. The small number of donors limited the genetic and exposure-history diversity represented. Across four donors, approximately 5% of naive CD4, over 3% of naive CD8, roughly 2.3% of memory CD4, and about 0.4% of memory CD8 clonotypes were shared. Sampling was restricted to blood, and TCR repertoires in tissue are likely to differ from TCR repertoires in blood. Even with the large sequencing depth, rarefaction of the sorted-subset datasets indicated that sequencing was incomplete. Pairwise subsampling led to the expectation that sequencing depth would affect the degree of clonotype sharing among donors.

Concerning this clone itself: The target of this receptor is not known. It has no much larger one-base neighbor in the sample; base qualities were not kept.

Using the deep immunoSEQ assay, multiplex PCR amplified TCR CDR3 regions from genomic DNA. Extracted genomic DNA from each cell subset was distributed evenly across all wells of several immunoSEQ 96-well plates, and each plate was treated as a replicate. For sorted subsets, 200 to 250 ng of genomic DNA, equivalent to 25,000 to 35,000 T cell genomes, went into each replicate PCR. Purified libraries were quantified with a Qubit 3.0 fluorometer, sized on a Bioanalyzer 2100, and re-quantified with the KAPA Library Quantification kit. Each immunoSEQ 96-well plate was sequenced on its own single-read 150-cycle Illumina NextSeq 550 flow cell. In the source study's methods: Because the immunoSEQ output included only junctional sequences and no quality scores, the filtering could not be the same as the filtering used for full-length reads. To assign V/J genes and CDR3, sequences were annotated against IMGT germline references using PyIR, a Python wrapper for IgBLAST v1.9. Reads with weak V/J assignments (E-value above 1e-6), missing CDR3, stop codons, out-of-frame junctions, or ambiguous translated residues were removed. V3J clonotypes were defined as sequences sharing an identical inferred V gene, J gene, and CDR3 amino acid sequence. Percentage overlap between repertoires was computed as shared unique clonotypes divided by the size of the smaller repertoire. Repertoire richness was assessed with RTK rarefaction, the Chao1 estimator, and Recon v2.1 estimates of unobserved clonotypes. Generation probabilities were computed with OLGA for all TCRbeta clonotypes obtained by the gDNA method from several donors. This immuneACCESS table, as held by TCRdb, lists in-frame sequences with V and J called but not all clones. Of the missing ones, under half trace to an unresolved V gene in checked studies; the others have no known cause. That table is the source of V, J and clone size, and D and trimming were worked out from the DNA. The sample table contains about 1.5 million clones; only one count was recorded for 95% to 99% of them. 0.45% of the sample belongs to the ten largest clones.

Specimen: naive CD4+ T cells sorted from blood. What the cell subset or site label conveys for this sample: CD45RA+ positively selected. The TCR originated in a man in his thirties or forties in good health. The rearrangement joined TRBV29-1 to TRBJ2-1, with TRBD2 as a weak D call on 6 bases. The DNA sequence is given as TGCAGCGCGGACTACTCCTACAATGAGCAGTTCTTC. Its product reads: CSADYSYNEQFF.